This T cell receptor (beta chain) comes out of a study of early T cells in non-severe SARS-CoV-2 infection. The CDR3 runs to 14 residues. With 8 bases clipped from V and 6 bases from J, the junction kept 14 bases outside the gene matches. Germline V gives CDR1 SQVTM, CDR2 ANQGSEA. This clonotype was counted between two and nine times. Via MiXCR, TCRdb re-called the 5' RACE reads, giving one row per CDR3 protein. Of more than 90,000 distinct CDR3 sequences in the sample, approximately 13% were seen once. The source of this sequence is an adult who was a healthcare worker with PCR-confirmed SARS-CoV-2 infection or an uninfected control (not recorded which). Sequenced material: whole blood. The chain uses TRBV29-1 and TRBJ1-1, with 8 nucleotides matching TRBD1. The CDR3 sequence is CSIPGDRGYPEAFF. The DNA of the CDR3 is TGCAGCATCCCAGGAGACAGGGGATATCCTGAAGCTTTCTTT.